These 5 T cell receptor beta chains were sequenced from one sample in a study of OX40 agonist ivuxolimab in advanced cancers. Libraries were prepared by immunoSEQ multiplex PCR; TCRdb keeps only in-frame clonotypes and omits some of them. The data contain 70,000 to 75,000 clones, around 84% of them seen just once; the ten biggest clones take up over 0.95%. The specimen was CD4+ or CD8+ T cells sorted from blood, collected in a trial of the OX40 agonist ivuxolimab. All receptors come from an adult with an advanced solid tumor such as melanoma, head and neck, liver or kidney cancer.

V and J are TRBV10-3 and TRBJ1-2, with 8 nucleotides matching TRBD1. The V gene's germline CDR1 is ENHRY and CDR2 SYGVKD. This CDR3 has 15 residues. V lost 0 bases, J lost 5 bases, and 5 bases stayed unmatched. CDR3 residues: CAISESTGAGYGYTF. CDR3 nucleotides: TGTGCCATCAGTGAGTCGACAGGGGCGGGATATGGCTACACCTTC.

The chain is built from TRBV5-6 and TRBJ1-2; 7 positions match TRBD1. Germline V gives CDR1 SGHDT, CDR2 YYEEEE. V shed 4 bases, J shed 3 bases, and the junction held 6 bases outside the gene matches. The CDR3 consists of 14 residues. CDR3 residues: CASSTQGRHYGYTF. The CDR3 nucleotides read TGTGCCAGCAGCACACAGGGGCGCCACTATGGCTACACCTTC.

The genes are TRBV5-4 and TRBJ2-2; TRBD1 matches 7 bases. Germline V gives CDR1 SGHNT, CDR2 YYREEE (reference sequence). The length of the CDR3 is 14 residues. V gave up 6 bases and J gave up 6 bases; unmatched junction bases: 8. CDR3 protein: CASNFRTGPGELFF. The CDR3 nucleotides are TGTGCCAGCAACTTCCGGACAGGCCCCGGGGAGCTGTTTTTT.

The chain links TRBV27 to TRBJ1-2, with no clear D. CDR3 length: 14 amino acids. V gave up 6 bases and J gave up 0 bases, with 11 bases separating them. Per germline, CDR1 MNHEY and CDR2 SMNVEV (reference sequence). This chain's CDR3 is CASSPRVANYGYTF. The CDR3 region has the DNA TGTGCCAGCAGCCCTAGAGTAGCTAACTATGGCTACACCTTC.

The DNA for the CDR3 is TGTGCCAGCAGCTTGTTGGGCGGAGACACCGGGGAGCTGTTTTTT. It yields the protein CASSLLGGDTGELFF. The J gene is TRBJ2-2, the V gene TRBV5-5; D gene ambiguous. V was trimmed by 1 base and J by 3 bases, leaving 10 bases between them. The CDR3 covers 15 residues. Germline V gene sequence: CDR1 SGHKS, CDR2 YYEKEE (reference sequence).